Shown below are 25 T cell receptor beta chains from a single sample sequenced in a study of blood T cell repertoires in COVID-19 (dated by TCRdb to the early 2020s). Library creation used the immunoSEQ multiplex PCR assay. TCRdb took over this immuneACCESS table, retaining in-frame rearrangements with V and J assigned. Such tables are incomplete; in checked studies, under half of the missing clones stem from an unresolved V gene, and the remainder is unexplained. This sample has around 130,000 clones in its table, and roughly three quarters of those were observed once. Over 15% of the sample is in the top ten clones. Sequences were obtained from peripheral blood. The receptors originated from an elderly man with acute or convalescent COVID-19.

V is TRBV10-3 and J is TRBJ2-3; 12 nucleotides line up with TRBD1. From germline, CDR1 is ENHRY and CDR2 SYGVKD. V was clipped by 5 bases and J by 3 bases; unmatched bases: 3. There are 15 residues in the CDR3. The CDR3 nucleotides read TGTGCCATCAGTCCGGGACAGGGGGCTACAGATACGCAGTATTTT. Translated: CAISPGQGATDTQYF.

The CDR3 nucleotides read TGTGCCAGCAGCTCCGTAGCGGGGGGGCAAACTAGCACAGATACGCAGTATTTT. Translation gives CASSSVAGGQTSTDTQYF. The chain combines TRBV5-4 with TRBJ2-3, with 11 nucleotides matching TRBD2. This CDR3 has 18 residues. The germline V gene has CDR1 SGHNT and CDR2 YYREEE (reference sequence). After removal of 3 bases from V and 0 bases from J, the junction contained 9 bases not matched to a gene.

The chain carries TRBV2 and TRBJ1-2; 7 bases fit TRBD1. The CDR3 covers 18 residues. Trimming cost V 2 bases and J 0 bases; bases outside gene matches: 12. Per germline, CDR1 SNHLY and CDR2 FYNNEI. The CDR3 protein is CASSEWGAGTATNYGYTF. Here the CDR3 DNA reads TGTGCCAGCAGTGAATGGGGGGCTGGGACAGCAACTAACTATGGCTACACCTTC.

The J gene is TRBJ2-3, the V gene TRBV19; the D is unclear. Per germline, CDR1 LNHDA and CDR2 SQIVND (reference sequence). This CDR3 contains 15 residues. Trimming pared 7 bases from V and 2 bases from J, leaving 16 bases between. The CDR3 nucleotides read TGTGCCAGTAATTCTCCAGGTCAGATCACAGATACGCAGTATTTT. It encodes CASNSPGQITDTQYF.

The CDR3 is CASRPTTGGPYVEQFF. As DNA, the CDR3 is TGTGCAAGTCGACCAACGACGGGGGGTCCCTACGTAGAGCAGTTCTTC. The chain employs TRBV12-2 and TRBJ2-1; TRBD2 is taken as the D call from the table, unchecked against the DNA. TRBV12-2 is a recognized pseudogene. This CDR3 contains 16 residues.

This rearrangement joins TRBV6-2 or TRBV6-3 to TRBJ1-5; D not resolved. Trimming took off 6 bases at V and 3 bases at J, with 12 bases between the two ends. The CDR3 has 14 amino acids. The V gene's germline CDR1 is MNHEY and CDR2 SVGEGT. The CDR3 sequence is CASSTGRYNQPQHF. The CDR3 coding sequence is TGTGCCAGCAGCACCGGGAGGTACAATCAGCCCCAGCATTTT.

Comments on this clone: Other DNA sequences in this specimen translate into the identical CDR3. The chain couples TRBV9 to TRBJ2-5; perhaps TRBD1 as D (5 bases). The CDR3 is 11 residues long. The V and J ends lost 5 bases and 4 bases respectively, with 6 bases between them. In germline, CDR1 is SGDLS, CDR2 YYNGEE. The CDR3 loop is CASSRGETQYF. The CDR3 nucleotides are TGTGCCAGCAGTAGGGGAGAGACCCAGTACTTC.

This chain uses TRBV30 with TRBJ2-3; 7 bases fit TRBD2. Trimming at V came to 1 base and at J to 4 bases, leaving 5 bases not matched to a gene. Looked up from germline, CDR1 is GTSNPN and CDR2 is SVGIG (reference sequence). The CDR3 covers 14 residues. Written as DNA, the CDR3 is TGTGCCTGGAGTGGACTAGCTTCCGCAGATACGCAGTATTTT. As protein: CAWSGLASADTQYF.

This sequence joins TRBV19 and TRBJ1-4; 7 nucleotides match TRBD1. Germline loops: CDR1 LNHDA, CDR2 SQIVND (reference sequence). Trimming took 1 base from V and 0 from J; bases not matched to a gene: 8. This CDR3 comprises 18 residues. The CDR3 protein is CASSIGRQGTATNEKLFF. The CDR3 DNA is TGTGCCAGTAGTATAGGACGACAGGGCACCGCAACTAATGAAAAACTGTTTTTT.

CDR3 sequence (DNA): TGTGCCAGCATCCGCTCCGGGACAGGGCTGGAGACCCAGTACTTC. Protein: CASIRSGTGLETQYF. The chain combines TRBV28 with TRBJ2-5; the match to TRBD1 covers 9 bases. J was trimmed by 5 bases and V by 7 bases; bases with no gene match: 11. CDR1 and CDR2 (germline): MDHEN, SYDVKM. The CDR3 is 15 amino acids.

The rearrangement uses TRBV7-2 and TRBJ1-2, with TRBD1 matching 9 bases. The CDR3 is made up of 14 amino acids. The junction had 6 bases not matched to a gene; V was cut back by 2 bases and J by 8 bases. Germline V gene lookup returns CDR1 SGHTA and CDR2 FQGNSA. The CDR3 here is CASSLTGGRRGYTF. The CDR3, as DNA: TGTGCCAGCAGCTTAACAGGGGGCAGACGGGGCTACACCTTC.

This clone appeared a few times. The chain combines TRBV20-1 with TRBJ2-3; 8 nucleotides agree with TRBD2. The CDR3 has 11 amino acids. Per the germline V gene, CDR1 is DFQATT and CDR2 is SNEGSKA (reference sequence). Trimming removed 5 bases from V and 14 bases from J; junction bases left unmatched: 9. The DNA of the CDR3 is TGCAGTGCTCAAGCGGGGGATAAAGGGTATTTT. Its translation: CSAQAGDKGYF.

This clone was counted a single time. The V and J genes are TRBV6-2 or TRBV6-3 and TRBJ1-2; maybe TRBD1 (6 bases). Trimming removed 5 bases at V and 7 bases at J, with 23 bases between. CDR3 length: 16 residues. Germline CDR1 and CDR2: MNHEY and SVGEGT. CDR3 residues: CASSPDVGRGAFGYTF. CDR3 coding DNA: TGTGCCAGCAGTCCGGACGTGGGCAGGGGAGCTTTTGGCTACACCTTC.

A few counts support this clone. This chain uses TRBV5-6 with TRBJ2-5; D possibly corresponds to TRBD1 (5 bases). Germline assignment: CDR1 SGHDT and CDR2 YYEEEE. The CDR3 length is 12 residues. V lost 7 bases and J 0 bases, leaving 7 bases between the germline ends. This chain's CDR3 is CASGRDQETQYF. The CDR3 DNA sequence: TGTGCCAGCGGCAGGGACCAAGAGACCCAGTACTTC.

The rearrangement uses TRBV7-2 and TRBJ2-1; D perhaps matches TRBD2 (5 bases). Trimming shortened V by 1 base and J by 7 bases, and 8 bases separated the two germline ends. CDR3 size: 13 residues. Germline values: CDR1 SGHTA, CDR2 FQGNSA. The CDR3 region has the DNA TGTGCCAGCAGCTTAGTGAGGGTAAATGAGCAGTTCTTC. This codes for CASSLVRVNEQFF. Supplemented by reference TRBV7-2 and TRBJ2-1, the full variable domain reads GAGVSQSPSNKVTEKGKDVELRCDPISGHTALYWYRQSLGQGLEFLIYFQGNSAPDKSGLPSDRFSAERTGGSVSTLTIQRTQQEDSAVYLCASSLVRVNEQFFGPGTRLTVL.

The gene calls are TRBV6-2 or TRBV6-3 and TRBJ2-4, with TRBD1 matching 12 bases. V lost 3 bases, J lost 6 bases, and 9 bases stayed unmatched. The CDR3 runs 17 residues. The germline V gene has CDR1 MNHEY and CDR2 SVGEGT. The CDR3 here is CASSYPGQGASLNIQYF. For the CDR3, the DNA is TGTGCCAGCAGTTATCCGGGACAGGGGGCGTCGTTAAACATTCAGTACTTC.

This sequence joins TRBV7-8 and TRBJ2-7, with D possibly TRBD2 on 6 matching bases. V dropped 5 bases and J dropped 3 bases, with 8 bases sitting between them. Germline CDR1 is SGHVS and CDR2 is FQNEAQ. CDR3 size: 12 residues. CDR3 in DNA: TGTGCCAGCAGCAAGGGACTCTACGAGCAGTACTTC. This codes for CASSKGLYEQYF.

This clone was counted a few times. The chain carries TRBV19 and TRBJ1-4; 9 bases are a match to TRBD1. After removal of 5 bases from V and 7 bases from J, the junction contained 8 bases not matched to a gene. The CDR3 runs 15 residues. CDR1 LNHDA and CDR2 SQIVND come from the germline V gene (reference sequence). This CDR3 is CASSVTQGAAEKLFF. The CDR3 DNA follows: TGTGCCAGTAGTGTTACACAGGGGGCGGCTGAAAAACTGTTTTTT.

This clone was detected a few times. This CDR3 is also generated by other DNA sequences in the sample. V gene TRBV6-1 combines with J gene TRBJ2-7; D possibly corresponds to TRBD2 (7 bases). The CDR3 is made up of 14 amino acids. The V end lost 3 bases, the J end lost 2 bases, and 11 bases lay between the germline ends. In germline, CDR1 is MNHNS, CDR2 SASEGT. The CDR3 DNA follows: TGTGCCAGCAGTGATACCGGGGGGCCCTACGAGCAGTACTTC. It specifies CASSDTGGPYEQYF.

In this sample, this clone turned up a few times. The CDR3 nucleotides read TGTGCCAGCAGCTCCCAGGGGAAGGCCTACGAGCAGTACTTC. It yields the protein CASSSQGKAYEQYF. The V and J genes are TRBV7-6 and TRBJ2-7; D might be TRBD1 (6 bases). V lost 4 bases, J lost 2 bases, and 12 bases lay in between. There are 14 residues in the CDR3. CDR1 is SGHVS, CDR2 FNYEAQ, per germline.

The rearrangement uses TRBV5-1 and TRBJ1-2; TRBD1 matches at 8 bases. Germline CDR1 is SGHRS and CDR2 is YFSETQ. The CDR3 runs to 14 residues. V dropped 4 bases and J dropped 4; count of bases not matched to a gene: 6. The CDR3 bases are TGCGCCAGCAGCCCGACTGGGACAGGCTATGGCTACACCTTC. The encoded protein is CASSPTGTGYGYTF.

This chain links TRBV11-2 with TRBJ2-7; 10 bases are shared with TRBD1. This CDR3 is 15 amino acids long. Trimming took 5 bases from V and 2 from J; bases not matched to a gene: 6. Germline assignment: CDR1 SGHAT and CDR2 FQNNGV. CDR3 in DNA: TGTGCCAGCAGCCCACGGACAGGGGGGCCCTACGAGCAGTACTTC. It yields the protein CASSPRTGGPYEQYF. The variable domain in full, completed from reference TRBV11-2 and TRBJ2-7, reads EAGVAQSPRYKIIEKRQSVAFWCNPISGHATLYWYQQILGQGPKLLIQFQNNGVVDDSQLPKDRFSAERLKGVDSTLKIQPAKLEDSAVYLCASSPRTGGPYEQYFGPGTRLTVT.

The chain couples TRBV29-1 to TRBJ2-7, with 7 bases lining up with TRBD2. Per the germline V gene, CDR1 is SQVTM and CDR2 is ANQGSEA. With V trimmed by 4 bases and J by 4 bases, 4 bases remained unmatched. This CDR3 spans 12 amino acids. The CDR3 DNA sequence: TGCAGCGTTGGGGAGGGTCAATACGAGCAGTACTTC. This sequence encodes CSVGEGQYEQYF.

V is TRBV15 and J is TRBJ2-2; weak D call: TRBD1 (5 bases). The CDR3 is 18 residues long. Germline-derived CDR1 and CDR2 are LNHNV and YYDKDF (reference sequence). Trimming stripped 0 bases from V and 1 base from J, with 15 bases between. CDR3 residues: CATSRDPSPGKNTGELFF. The CDR3 DNA follows: TGTGCCACCAGCAGAGACCCCTCCCCAGGGAAGAACACCGGGGAGCTGTTTTTT.

This chain joins TRBV5-4 and TRBJ2-2; 9 nucleotides agree with TRBD1. The CDR3 spans 15 residues. The ends lost 2 bases at V and 7 bases at J; junction bases unmatched: 6. In germline, CDR1 is SGHNT, CDR2 YYREEE (reference sequence). In DNA form, the CDR3 reads TGTGCCAGCAGCTTTTACAGGGGGCATGGCGGGGAGCTGTTTTTT. It is translated as CASSFYRGHGGELFF.